This section outlines one TCR beta chain sequence together with its context. Its antigen is not identified. The germline V gene encodes CDR1 SNHLY and CDR2 FYNNEI. V trimming: 7 bases; J trimming: 10 bases; junction bases outside the gene matches: 10. The CDR3 is made up of 13 amino acids. Constant-segment primers and 5'RACE yielded cDNA libraries for TCR alpha and TCR beta, each carrying sample barcodes and UMIs. Via MiXCR, TCRdb re-called the 5' RACE reads, giving one row per CDR3 protein. The sample carries around 340,000 distinct CDR3 sequences, approximately 21% recorded once. These data come from a study of T-cell memory formation after mild COVID-19. Whole-study results and caveats: CD4/CD8 balance held among clones contracting day 15 to 85, and later expanders leaned CD4+. Contracting CD4+ clones sat mainly in CM and EM; CD8+ in EMRA.

The chain uses TRBV2 and TRBJ1-1, with TRBD1 matching over 9 bases. Material for sequencing was PBMCs or a T cell subset sorted from them (not recorded which). The TCR originated in an adult woman who had mild COVID-19 (a few samples of this study predate the infection). Cell type and time point are not known. The CDR3 coding sequence is TGTGCCAGCATCTATGACAGGGGGTATGCAGCTTTCTTT. This translates into CASIYDRGYAAFF.